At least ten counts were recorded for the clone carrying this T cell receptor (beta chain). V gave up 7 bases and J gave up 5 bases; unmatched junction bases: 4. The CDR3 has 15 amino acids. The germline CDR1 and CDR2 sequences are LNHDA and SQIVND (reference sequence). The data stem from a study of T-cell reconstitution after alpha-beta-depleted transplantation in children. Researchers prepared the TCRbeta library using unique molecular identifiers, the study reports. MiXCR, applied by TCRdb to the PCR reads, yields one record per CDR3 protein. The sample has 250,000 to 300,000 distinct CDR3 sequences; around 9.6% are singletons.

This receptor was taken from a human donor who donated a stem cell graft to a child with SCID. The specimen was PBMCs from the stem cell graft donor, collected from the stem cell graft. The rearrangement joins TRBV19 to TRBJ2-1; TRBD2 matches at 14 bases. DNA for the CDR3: TGTGCCAGTACCCGGACTAGCGGGGGGAACAATGAGCAGTTCTTC. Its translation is CASTRTSGGNNEQFF.